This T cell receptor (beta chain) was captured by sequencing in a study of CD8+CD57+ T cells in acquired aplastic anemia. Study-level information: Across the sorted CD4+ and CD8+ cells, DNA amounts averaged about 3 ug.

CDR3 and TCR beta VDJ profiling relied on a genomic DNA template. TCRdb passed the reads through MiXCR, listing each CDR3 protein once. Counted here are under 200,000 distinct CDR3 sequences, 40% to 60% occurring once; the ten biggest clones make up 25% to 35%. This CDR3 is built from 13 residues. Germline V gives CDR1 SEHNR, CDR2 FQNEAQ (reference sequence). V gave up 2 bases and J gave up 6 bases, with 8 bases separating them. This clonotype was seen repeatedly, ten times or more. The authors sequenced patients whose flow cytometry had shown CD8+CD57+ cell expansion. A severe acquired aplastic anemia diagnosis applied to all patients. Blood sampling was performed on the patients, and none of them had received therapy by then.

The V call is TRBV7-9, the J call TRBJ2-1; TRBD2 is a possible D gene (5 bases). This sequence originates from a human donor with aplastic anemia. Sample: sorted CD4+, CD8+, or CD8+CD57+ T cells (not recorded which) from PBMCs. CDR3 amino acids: CASSLFGVNEQFF. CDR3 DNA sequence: TGTGCCAGCAGCTTATTCGGGGTCAATGAGCAGTTCTTC.